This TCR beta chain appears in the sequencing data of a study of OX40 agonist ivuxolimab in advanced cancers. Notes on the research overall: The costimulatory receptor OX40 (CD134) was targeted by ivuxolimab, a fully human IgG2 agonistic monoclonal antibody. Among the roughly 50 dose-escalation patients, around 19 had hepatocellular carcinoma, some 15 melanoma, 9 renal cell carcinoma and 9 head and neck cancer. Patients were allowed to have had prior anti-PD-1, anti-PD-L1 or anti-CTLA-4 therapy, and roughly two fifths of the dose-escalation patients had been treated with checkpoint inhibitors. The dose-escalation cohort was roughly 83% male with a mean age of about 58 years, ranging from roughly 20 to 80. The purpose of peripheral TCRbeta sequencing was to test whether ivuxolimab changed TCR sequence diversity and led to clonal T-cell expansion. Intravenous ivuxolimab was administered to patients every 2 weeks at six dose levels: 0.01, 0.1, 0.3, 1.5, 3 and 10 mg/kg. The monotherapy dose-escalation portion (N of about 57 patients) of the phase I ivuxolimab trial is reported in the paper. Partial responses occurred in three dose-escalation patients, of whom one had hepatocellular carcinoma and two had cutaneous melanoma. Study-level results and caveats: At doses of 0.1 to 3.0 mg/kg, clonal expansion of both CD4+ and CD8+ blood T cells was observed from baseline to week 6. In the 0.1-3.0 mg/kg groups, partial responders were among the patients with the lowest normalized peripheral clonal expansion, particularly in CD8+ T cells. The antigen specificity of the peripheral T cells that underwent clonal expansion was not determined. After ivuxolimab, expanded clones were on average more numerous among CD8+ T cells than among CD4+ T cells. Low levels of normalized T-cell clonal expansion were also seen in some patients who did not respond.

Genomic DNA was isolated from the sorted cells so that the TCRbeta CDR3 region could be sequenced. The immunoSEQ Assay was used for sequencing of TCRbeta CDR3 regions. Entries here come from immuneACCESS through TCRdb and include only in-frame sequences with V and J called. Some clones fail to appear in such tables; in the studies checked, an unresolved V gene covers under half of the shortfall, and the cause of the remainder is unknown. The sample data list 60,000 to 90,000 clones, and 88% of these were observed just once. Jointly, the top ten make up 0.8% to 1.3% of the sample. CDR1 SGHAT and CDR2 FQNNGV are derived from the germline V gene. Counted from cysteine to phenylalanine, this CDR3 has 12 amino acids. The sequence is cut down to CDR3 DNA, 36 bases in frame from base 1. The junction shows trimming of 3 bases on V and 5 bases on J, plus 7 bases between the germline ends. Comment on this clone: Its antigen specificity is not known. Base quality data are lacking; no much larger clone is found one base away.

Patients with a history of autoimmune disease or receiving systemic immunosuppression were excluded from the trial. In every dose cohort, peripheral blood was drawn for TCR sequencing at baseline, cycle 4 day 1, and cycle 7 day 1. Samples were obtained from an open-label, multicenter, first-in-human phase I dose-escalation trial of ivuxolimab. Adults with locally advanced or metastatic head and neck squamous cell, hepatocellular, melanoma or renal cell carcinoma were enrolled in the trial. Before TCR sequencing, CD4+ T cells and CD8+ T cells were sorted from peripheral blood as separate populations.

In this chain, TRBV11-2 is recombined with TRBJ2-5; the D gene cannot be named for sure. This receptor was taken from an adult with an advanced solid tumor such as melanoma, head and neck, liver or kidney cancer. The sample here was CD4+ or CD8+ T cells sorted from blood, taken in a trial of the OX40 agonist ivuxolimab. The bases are TGTGCCAGCAGCTTCGTCTGGGAGACCCAGTACTTC. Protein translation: CASSFVWETQYF.